A selection of T cell receptor beta chains follows, all from one sample in a study of cytomegalovirus exposure and HLA in healthy donors. Only in-frame clones appear in the TCRdb table, and some are missing; sequencing was by immunoSEQ multiplex PCR. The data show roughly 100,000 clones, 65% to 90% seen once. The specimen was PBMCs. The receptors were sampled from a man aged 30 to 39 in good health and CMV-seropositive. Each CDR3 is given with its conserved first and last residue. The D gene is left open where the match is weak. Size tells how often a clone was seen (once, few, many) or the class of an expanded clone, and some rows leave it out.

len | d_gene | j_gene | v_gene | abundance | CDR3aa | CDR3nt
13 | TRBD1 | TRBJ1-2 | TRBV5-1 | . | CASRGQGNYGYTF | TGCGCCAGCAGGGGACAGGGCAACTATGGCTACACCTTC
17 | TRBD2 | TRBJ2-7 | TRBV5-1 | . | CASSLFPVTSGSYEQYF | TGCGCCAGCAGCTTGTTTCCGGTGACTAGCGGGAGCTACGAGCAGTACTTC
15 | TRBD1 | TRBJ2-7 | TRBV6-5 | . | CASSPSRDREDEQYF | TGTGCCAGCAGCCCCTCACGGGACAGGGAAGACGAGCAGTACTTC
14 | . | TRBJ2-3 | TRBV5-8 | . | CASSLAGKANTQYF | TGTGCCAGCAGCTTGGCCGGGAAAGCGAATACGCAGTATTTT
18 | TRBD1 | TRBJ1-5 | TRBV28 | . | CASSLTFRTDRGNQPQHF | TGTGCCAGCAGTTTAACTTTTCGTACGGACAGGGGCAATCAGCCCCAGCATTTT
19 | TRBD1 | TRBJ1-2 | TRBV2 | once | CASSELGGGQGKANYGYTF | TGTGCCAGCAGTGAATTGGGGGGGGGACAGGGAAAAGCTAACTATGGCTACACCTTC
16 | TRBD1 | TRBJ2-7 | TRBV27 | . | CASSLSGQGALYEQYF | TGTGCCAGCAGTTTATCGGGACAGGGGGCTTTATACGAGCAGTACTTC
16 | TRBD2 | TRBJ2-3 | TRBV2 | few | CASSHGGSGDTDTQYF | TGTGCCAGCAGCCATGGGGGTAGCGGGGACACAGATACGCAGTATTTT
16 | . | TRBJ2-7 | TRBV5-6 | . | CASTPQGARGLDEQYF | TGTGCCAGCACCCCCCAGGGTGCGAGAGGTTTGGACGAGCAGTACTTC
17 | TRBD2 | TRBJ2-1 | TRBV5-4 | . | CASSLGRTSNSYNEQFF | TGTGCCAGCAGCTTGGGTAGGACTAGCAATTCCTACAATGAGCAGTTCTTC
14 | . | TRBJ2-7 | TRBV30 | . | CAWSARGWGYEQYF | TGTGCCTGGAGTGCGCGGGGATGGGGATACGAGCAGTACTTC
15 | . | TRBJ2-7 | TRBV5-1 | . | CASSPRPARSYEQYF | TGCGCCAGCAGCCCCCGGCCAGCAAGGAGCTACGAGCAGTACTTC
12 | TRBD1 | TRBJ1-2 | TRBV2 | . | CASRQGQGNNTF | TGTGCCAGCAGACAGGGACAGGGTAATAACACCTTC
14 | TRBD1 | TRBJ2-7 | TRBV18 | . | CASSPQGQGNEQYF | TGTGCCAGCTCACCACAAGGACAGGGGAACGAGCAGTACTTC
17 | . | TRBJ1-5 | TRBV21-1 | . | CASSKAGGPYSNQPQHF | TGTGCCAGCAGCAAAGCTGGCGGGCCTTATAGCAATCAGCCCCAGCATTTT
14 | TRBD1 | TRBJ2-7 | TRBV4-2 | . | CASSQGDRSYEQYF | TGTGCCAGCAGCCAAGGGGACAGGTCCTACGAGCAGTACTTC
13 | . | TRBJ1-6 | TRBV2 | . | CASQDREESPLHF | TGTGCCAGCCAGGACAGAGAGGAATCACCCCTCCACTTT
12 | . | TRBJ2-7 | TRBV7-9 | few | CASSRVKDEQYF | TGTGCCAGCAGCCGGGTGAAGGACGAGCAGTACTTC
14 | . | TRBJ2-5 | TRBV5-1 | . | CASSWLGGLETQYF | TGCGCCAGCAGCTGGCTGGGGGGGCTGGAGACCCAGTACTTC
13 | TRBD1 | TRBJ2-7 | TRBV2 | . | CASSGTGSYEQYF | TGTGCCAGCAGCGGGACAGGGTCCTACGAGCAGTACTTC
13 | . | TRBJ1-1 | TRBV10-3 | . | CAISQARDTEAFF | TGTGCCATCAGCCAGGCCAGGGACACTGAAGCTTTCTTT
14 | . | TRBJ1-2 | TRBV6-5 | . | CASSEDAENYGYTF | TGTGCCAGCAGTGAAGACGCGGAGAACTATGGCTACACCTTC
15 | TRBD2 | TRBJ2-1 | TRBV7-3 | . | CASSRLAGGYNEQFF | TGTGCCAGCAGCAGGTTAGCGGGGGGTTACAATGAGCAGTTCTTC
17 | TRBD2 | TRBJ2-5 | TRBV5-1 | . | CASSSGTSGAIQETQYF | TGCGCCAGCAGCTCCGGGACTAGCGGGGCCATCCAAGAGACCCAGTACTTC
18 | TRBD1 | TRBJ2-7 | TRBV2 | . | CASSEALQGRGYTYEQYF | TGTGCCAGCAGTGAAGCGCTTCAGGGCAGGGGGTACACCTACGAGCAGTACTTC
15 | TRBD1 | TRBJ1-4 | TRBV7-8 | . | CASSQSRDRNEKLFF | TGTGCCAGCAGCCAAAGCCGGGACAGAAATGAAAAACTGTTTTTT